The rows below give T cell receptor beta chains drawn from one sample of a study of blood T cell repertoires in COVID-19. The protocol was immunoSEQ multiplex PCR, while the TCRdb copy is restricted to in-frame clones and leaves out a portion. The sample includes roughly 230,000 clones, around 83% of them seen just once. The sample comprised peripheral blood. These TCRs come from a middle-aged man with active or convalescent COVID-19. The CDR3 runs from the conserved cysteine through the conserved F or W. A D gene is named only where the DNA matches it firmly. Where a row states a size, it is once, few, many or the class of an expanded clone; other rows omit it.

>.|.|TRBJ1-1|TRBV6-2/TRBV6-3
TGTGCCAGCAGTTACGGTCTCTCGGGGGGCACTGAAGCTTTCTTT
CASSYGLSGGTEAFF
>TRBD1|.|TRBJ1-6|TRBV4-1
TGCGCCAGCAGCCCCCCGACAGGGTCAGGAGGATCACCCCTCCACTTT
CASSPPTGSGGSPLHF
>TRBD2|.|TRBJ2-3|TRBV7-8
TGTGCCAGCAGCTTACTGAGCGGGACGACAGATACGCAGTATTTT
CASSLLSGTTDTQYF
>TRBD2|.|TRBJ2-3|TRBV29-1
TGCAGCGTTGAAACTAGCGGAACTAGCACAGATACGCAGTATTTT
CSVETSGTSTDTQYF
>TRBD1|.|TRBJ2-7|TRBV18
TGTGCCAGCGCGGGACAGGGCCCCTACGAGCAGTACTTC
CASAGQGPYEQYF
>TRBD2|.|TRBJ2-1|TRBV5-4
TGTGCCAGCAGCCTGTCAGCGGGAGGATTGCGCAATGAGCAGTTCTTC
CASSLSAGGLRNEQFF
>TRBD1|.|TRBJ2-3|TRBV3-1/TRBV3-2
TGTGCCAGCGGATACGGGACAGGGAGGACAGATACGCAGTATTTT
CASGYGTGRTDTQYF
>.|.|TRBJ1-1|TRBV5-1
TGCGCCAGCAGCTTGGCCAGATCCATGAACACTGAAGCTTTCTTT
CASSLARSMNTEAFF
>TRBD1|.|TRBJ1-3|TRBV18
TGTGCCAGCTCACCACCGTCCCAGGGGGTGAATGGAAACACCATATATTTT
CASSPPSQGVNGNTIYF
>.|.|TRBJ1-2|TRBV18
TGTGCCAGCTCACCGGGAACAGGCGTGGTCTATGGCTACACCTTC
CASSPGTGVVYGYTF
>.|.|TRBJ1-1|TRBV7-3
TGTGCCAGCAGCACCCAGAAGAACACTGAAGCTTTCTTT
CASSTQKNTEAFF
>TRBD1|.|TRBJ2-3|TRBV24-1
TGTGCCACCAGTGATCCGGGACAGCTCACAGATACGCAGTATTTT
CATSDPGQLTDTQYF
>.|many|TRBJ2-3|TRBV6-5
TGTGCCAGCACACAGGGTGGTACGCAGTATTTT
CASTQGGTQYF
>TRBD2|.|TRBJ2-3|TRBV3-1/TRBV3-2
TGTGCCAGCAGCCAGGGACTAGCGGGGATGGCGACAGATACGCAGTATTTT
CASSQGLAGMATDTQYF
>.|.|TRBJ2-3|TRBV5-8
TGTGCCAGCAGCTTGTGGAGAGATACGCAGTATTTT
CASSLWRDTQYF
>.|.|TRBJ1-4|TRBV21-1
TGTGCCAGCATGGTCAGGGCCAATGAAAAACTGTTTTTT
CASMVRANEKLFF
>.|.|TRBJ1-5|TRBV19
TGTGCCAGTAGTATCCTGGACAGTTATCAGCCCCAGCATTTT
CASSILDSYQPQHF
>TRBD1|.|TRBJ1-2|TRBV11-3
TGTGCCAGCAGCTCTGGCGGGACAGCTTATGGCTACACCTTC
CASSSGGTAYGYTF
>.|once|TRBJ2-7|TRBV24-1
TGTGCCACCAGTGATTTGGTTCCCCCTCACGAGCAGTACTTC
CATSDLVPPHEQYF
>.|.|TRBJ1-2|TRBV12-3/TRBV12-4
TGTGCCAGCAGTTTGTCCAGGGGAGGCTACACCTTC
CASSLSRGGYTF
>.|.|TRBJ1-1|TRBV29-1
TGCAGCGTTGGGCAGGGAAAGATAGCTTTCTTT
CSVGQGKIAFF
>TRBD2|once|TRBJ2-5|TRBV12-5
TGTGCTAGTGGTCGCGGGACTAGCGGGGGGGCATTGGATGAGACCCAGTACTTC
CASGRGTSGGALDETQYF
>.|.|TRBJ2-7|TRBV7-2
TGTGCCAGCAGCCCATACACAGGGAACGAGCAGTACTTC
CASSPYTGNEQYF
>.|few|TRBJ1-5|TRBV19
TGTGCCAGTAGGGACTCTTACGAGCCCCAGCATTTT
CASRDSYEPQHF
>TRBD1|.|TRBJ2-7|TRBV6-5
TGTGCCAGCACCTTGGGGACAGGGGCACCTCGGGAGCAGTACTTC
CASTLGTGAPREQYF
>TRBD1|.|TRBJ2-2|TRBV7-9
TGTGCCAGCAAATTTGCGGACAGGGCCTCGAACGGGGAGCTGTTTTTT
CASKFADRASNGELFF
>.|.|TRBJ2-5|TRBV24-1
TGTGCCACCAGTGACCCCACTCCAGGTAGGCGAGAGACCCAGTACTTC
CATSDPTPGRRETQYF
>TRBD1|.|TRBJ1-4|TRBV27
TGTGCCAGCAGTTCGGATTCCGGGACAGGAAAACTGTTTTTT
CASSSDSGTGKLFF
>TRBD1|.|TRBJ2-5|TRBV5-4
TGTGCCAGCAGCCGTGCGGGACAGGGGGACGAGACCCAGTACTTC
CASSRAGQGDETQYF
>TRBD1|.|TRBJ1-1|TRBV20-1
TGCAGTGGGGACAGGAACACTGAAGCTTTCTTT
CSGDRNTEAFF
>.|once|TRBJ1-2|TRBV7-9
TGTGCCAGCAGCGTTAGGGGGACGTTAATACTGGGTGGCTACACCTTC
CASSVRGTLILGGYTF
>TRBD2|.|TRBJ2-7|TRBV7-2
TGTGCCAGCAGCCCGCCGGGACTAGCGGGGGTAGAGCAGTACTTC
CASSPPGLAGVEQYF
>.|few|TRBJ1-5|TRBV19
TGTGCCAGTAGTAACACAGGGCAGCATCAGCCCCAGCATTTT
CASSNTGQHQPQHF
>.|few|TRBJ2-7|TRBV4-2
TGTGCCAGCAGCCAAGCGGTGGGAGCCTCCTACGAGCAGTACTTC
CASSQAVGASYEQYF
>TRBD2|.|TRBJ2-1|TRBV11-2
TGTGCCAGCACCTTATCCGGACTAGCGGCAGAAAGGACTAACAATGAGCAGTTCTTC
CASTLSGLAAERTNNEQFF
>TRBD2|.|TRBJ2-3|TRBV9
TGTGCCAGCAGCCCTACCAGCGGGGGGGTAGATACGCAGTATTTT
CASSPTSGGVDTQYF
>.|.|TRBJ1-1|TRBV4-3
TGCGCCAGCAGCCAAGACATCCTCAGGGACACTGAAGCTTTCTTT
CASSQDILRDTEAFF
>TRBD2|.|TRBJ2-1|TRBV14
TGTGCCAGCAGCCCACTAACCGCGGGAGGACGGGCCAATGAGCAGTTCTTC
CASSPLTAGGRANEQFF
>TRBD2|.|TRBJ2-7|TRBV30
TGTGCCGGGCAGACTAGCGGGGTCACCTACGAGCAGTACTTC
CAGQTSGVTYEQYF
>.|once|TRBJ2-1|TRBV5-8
TGTGCCAGCCGCTCACGGGACTCGGACAATGAGCAGTTCTTC
CASRSRDSDNEQFF
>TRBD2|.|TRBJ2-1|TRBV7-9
TGTGCCAGCAGCTTTAGGGCGTCTAGCGGGGGGTACAATGAGCAGTTCTTC
CASSFRASSGGYNEQFF
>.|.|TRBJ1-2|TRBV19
TGTGCCAGTAGTATGGCCCAGGGATATGGCTACACCTTC
CASSMAQGYGYTF
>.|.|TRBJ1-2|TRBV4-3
TGCGCCAGCAGCCAGGGAGACTATGGCTACACCTTC
CASSQGDYGYTF
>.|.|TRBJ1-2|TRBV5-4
TGTGCCAGCAGCTTGAGATGGGGCTGGGGCTACACCTTC
CASSLRWGWGYTF
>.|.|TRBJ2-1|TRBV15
TGTGCCACCAGCAGAGAAATCAGGGATTTCTCCTACAATGAGCAGTTCTTC
CATSREIRDFSYNEQFF
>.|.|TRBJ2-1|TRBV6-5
TGTGCCAGCTCAGGGCTCAATTCCTACAATGAGCAGTTCTTC
CASSGLNSYNEQFF
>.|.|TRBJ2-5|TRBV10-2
TGCGCCAGCAGTGCCGAGAACCCCGGCGGGGAGACCCAGTACTTC
CASSAENPGGETQYF
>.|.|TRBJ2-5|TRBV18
TGTGCCAGCTCCCCAAGACTAGTAGAGGAGACCCAGTACTTC
CASSPRLVEETQYF
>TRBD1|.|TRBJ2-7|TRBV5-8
TGTGCCAGCAGCTCTCGGGACAGGGGAGCGAGGAGGTGGGCCGAGCAGTACTTC
CASSSRDRGARRWAEQYF
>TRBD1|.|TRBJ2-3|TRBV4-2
TGTGCCAGCAGCCAAGAGCAGGGGGCGAGCACAGATACGCAGTATTTT
CASSQEQGASTDTQYF
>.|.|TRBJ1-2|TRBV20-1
TGCAGTTACGACGCAGGGCCTGGCTACACCTTC
CSYDAGPGYTF
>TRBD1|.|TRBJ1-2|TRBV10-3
TGTGCCATCAGCCGGGACAGGGGAGGTGGCTACACCTTC
CAISRDRGGGYTF
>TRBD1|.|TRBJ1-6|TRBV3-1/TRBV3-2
TGTGCCAGCAGCTCTACCGGGACAGGGAATAATTCACCCCTCCACTTT
CASSSTGTGNNSPLHF
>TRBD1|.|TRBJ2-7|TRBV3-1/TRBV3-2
TGTGCCAGCAGCCAAGGAATGGACAGGGGGGCGGACGAGCAGTACTTC
CASSQGMDRGADEQYF
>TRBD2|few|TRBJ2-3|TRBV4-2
TGTGCCAGCAGCCAAGATTGGGTAGACGGGGGGGCATATACGCAGTATTTT
CASSQDWVDGGAYTQYF